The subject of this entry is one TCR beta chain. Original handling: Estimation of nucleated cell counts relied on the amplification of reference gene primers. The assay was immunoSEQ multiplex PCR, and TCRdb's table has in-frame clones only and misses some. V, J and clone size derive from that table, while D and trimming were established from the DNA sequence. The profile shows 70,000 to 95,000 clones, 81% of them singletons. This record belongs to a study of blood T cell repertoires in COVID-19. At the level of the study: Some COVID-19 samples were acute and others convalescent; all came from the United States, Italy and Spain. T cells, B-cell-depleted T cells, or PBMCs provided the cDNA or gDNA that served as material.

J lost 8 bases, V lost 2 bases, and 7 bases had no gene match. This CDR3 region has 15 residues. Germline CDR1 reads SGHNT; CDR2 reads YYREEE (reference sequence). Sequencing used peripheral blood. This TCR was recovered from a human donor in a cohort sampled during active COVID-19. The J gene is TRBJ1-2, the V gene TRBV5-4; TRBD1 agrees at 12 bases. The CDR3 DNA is TGTGCCAGCAGCTTCCCGGGACAGGGGGCGGGGGGCTACACCTTC. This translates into CASSFPGQGAGGYTF.